This note documents a single T cell receptor beta chain sequence. No antigen is known for it. Libraries of TRB cDNA were made by 5' RACE and carried UMIs. TCRdb re-called the 5' RACE reads; one entry per CDR3 protein, DNA not given. The sample totals roughly 130,000 distinct CDR3 sequences. This specimen comes from a study of CXCR3-negative and CXCR3-positive naive CD8 T cells. Overall study findings and caveats: A higher hydrophobicity marked the TRB CDR3s of CXCR3-positive naive cells versus CXCR3-negative naive cells.

The CDR3 spans 13 residues. The germline V gene has CDR1 MNHEY and CDR2 SVGAGI. This receptor was taken from a human donor in good health. Some clones in this sample may be carry-over from other donors' samples. The specimen was naive CXCR3+ CD8+ T cells from blood. Subset specified: CD45RO-CCR7+CD27+CD95- naive CD8+ T cells expressing CXCR3 (TNR3+). This rearrangement joins TRBV6-5 to TRBJ2-5; TCRdb picks TRBD1, but there is no DNA to check that call. The CDR3 sequence: CASNPREEETQYF.